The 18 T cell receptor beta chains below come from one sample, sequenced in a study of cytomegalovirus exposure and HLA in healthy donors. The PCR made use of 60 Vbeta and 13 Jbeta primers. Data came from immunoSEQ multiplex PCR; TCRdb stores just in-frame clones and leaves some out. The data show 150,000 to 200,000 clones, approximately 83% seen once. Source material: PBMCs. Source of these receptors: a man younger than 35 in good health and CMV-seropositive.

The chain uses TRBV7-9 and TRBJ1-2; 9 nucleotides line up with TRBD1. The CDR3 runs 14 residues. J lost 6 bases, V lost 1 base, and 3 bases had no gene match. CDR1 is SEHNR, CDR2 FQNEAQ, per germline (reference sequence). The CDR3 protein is CASSLGGDRDGYTF. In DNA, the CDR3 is TGTGCCAGCAGCTTAGGAGGGGACAGGGATGGCTACACCTTC.

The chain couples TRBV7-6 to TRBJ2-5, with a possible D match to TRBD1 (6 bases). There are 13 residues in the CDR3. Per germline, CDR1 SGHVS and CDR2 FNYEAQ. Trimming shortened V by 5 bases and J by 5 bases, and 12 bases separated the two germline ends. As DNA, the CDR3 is TGTGCCAGCAGCCGTGGGCAGGGGGAGACCCAGTACTTC. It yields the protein CASSRGQGETQYF.

The CDR3 here is CATSGGPYGELFF. DNA of the CDR3: TGTGCCACCTCCGGTGGGCCTTACGGGGAGCTGTTTTTT. V usage is TRBV7-2 and J usage is TRBJ2-2, with D hard to call. CDR1 and CDR2 from the germline V gene are SGHTA and FQGNSA. The CDR3 is 13 amino acids. V lost 10 bases, J lost 7 bases, and 16 bases lay in between.

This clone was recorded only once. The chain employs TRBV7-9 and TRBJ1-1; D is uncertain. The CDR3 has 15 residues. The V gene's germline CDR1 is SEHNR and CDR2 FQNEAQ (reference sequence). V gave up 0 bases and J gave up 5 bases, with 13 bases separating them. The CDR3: CASSLAEGVGTEAFF. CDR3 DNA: TGTGCCAGCAGCTTAGCAGAGGGAGTTGGGACTGAAGCTTTCTTT.

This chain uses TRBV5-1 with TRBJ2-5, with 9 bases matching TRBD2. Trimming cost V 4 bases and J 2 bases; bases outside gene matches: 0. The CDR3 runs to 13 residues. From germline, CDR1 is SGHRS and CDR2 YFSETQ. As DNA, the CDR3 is TGCGCCAGCAGCGCGGGGGGGCAAGAGACCCAGTACTTC. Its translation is CASSAGGQETQYF.

CDR3 DNA: TGTGCTAGTGGTTTGGTACTAGCGGGGGCTTACCAAGAGACCCAGTACTTC. Residues: CASGLVLAGAYQETQYF. The chain employs TRBV12-5 and TRBJ2-5; 11 bases match TRBD2. V was pared by 0 bases and J by 0 bases, with 3 bases of the junction left unmatched. This CDR3 has 17 amino acids. Germline V gene data show CDR1 as LGHNT and CDR2 as FRNRAP.

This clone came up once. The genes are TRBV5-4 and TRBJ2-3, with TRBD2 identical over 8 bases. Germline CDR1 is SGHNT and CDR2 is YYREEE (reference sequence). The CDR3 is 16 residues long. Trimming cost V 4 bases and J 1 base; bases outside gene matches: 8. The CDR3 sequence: CASSREGSRGTDTQYF. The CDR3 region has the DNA TGTGCCAGCAGCCGGGAGGGGTCGAGGGGCACAGATACGCAGTATTTT.

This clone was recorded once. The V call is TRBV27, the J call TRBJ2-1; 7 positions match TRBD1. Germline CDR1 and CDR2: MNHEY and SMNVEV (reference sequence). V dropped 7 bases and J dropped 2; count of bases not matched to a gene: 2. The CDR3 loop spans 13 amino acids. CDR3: CASTTGAYNEQFF. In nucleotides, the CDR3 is TGTGCCAGCACCACAGGGGCCTACAATGAGCAGTTCTTC.

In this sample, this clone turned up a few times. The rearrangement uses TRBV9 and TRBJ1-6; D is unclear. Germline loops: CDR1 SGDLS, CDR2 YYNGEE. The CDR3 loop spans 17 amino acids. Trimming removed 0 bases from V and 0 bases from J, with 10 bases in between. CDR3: CASSVGGGASYNSPLHF. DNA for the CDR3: TGTGCCAGCAGCGTAGGTGGAGGAGCCTCCTATAATTCACCCCTCCACTTT.

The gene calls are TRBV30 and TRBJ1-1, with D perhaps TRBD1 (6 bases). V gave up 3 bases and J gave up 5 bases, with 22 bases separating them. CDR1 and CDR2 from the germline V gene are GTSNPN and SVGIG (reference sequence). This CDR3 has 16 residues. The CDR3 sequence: CAWRPPNRAWLTEAFF. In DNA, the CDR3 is TGTGCCTGGAGACCCCCGAACAGGGCCTGGCTTACTGAAGCTTTCTTT.

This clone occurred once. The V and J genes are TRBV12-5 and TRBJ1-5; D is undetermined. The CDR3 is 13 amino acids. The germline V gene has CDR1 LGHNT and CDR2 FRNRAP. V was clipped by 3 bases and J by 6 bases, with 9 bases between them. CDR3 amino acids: CASGLPGAQPQHF. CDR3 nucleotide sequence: TGTGCTAGTGGTTTACCGGGTGCTCAGCCCCAGCATTTT.

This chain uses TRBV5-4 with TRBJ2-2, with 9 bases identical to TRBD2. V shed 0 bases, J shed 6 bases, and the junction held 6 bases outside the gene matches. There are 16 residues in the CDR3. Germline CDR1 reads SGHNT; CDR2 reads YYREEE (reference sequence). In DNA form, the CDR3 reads TGTGCCAGCAGCTTGGTTGGCGGGGGGGCCCCCGGGGAGCTGTTTTTT. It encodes CASSLVGGGAPGELFF.

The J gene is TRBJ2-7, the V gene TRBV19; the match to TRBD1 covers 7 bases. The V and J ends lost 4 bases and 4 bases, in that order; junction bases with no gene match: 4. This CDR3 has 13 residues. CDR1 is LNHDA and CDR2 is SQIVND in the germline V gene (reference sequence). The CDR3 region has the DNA TGTGCCAGTAGTACCTGGACAGGATACGAGCAGTACTTC. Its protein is CASSTWTGYEQYF.

Here the CDR3 reads CASSLGRVSSYNEQFF. CDR3 sequence (DNA): TGTGCCAGCAGCTTGGGCAGGGTAAGCTCCTACAATGAGCAGTTCTTC. The rearrangement uses TRBV7-6 and TRBJ2-1; D might be TRBD1 (5 bases). The CDR3 runs to 16 residues. With 3 bases removed from V and 0 bases from J, the gap between germline ends came to 12 bases. Germline CDR1 reads SGHVS; CDR2 reads FNYEAQ.

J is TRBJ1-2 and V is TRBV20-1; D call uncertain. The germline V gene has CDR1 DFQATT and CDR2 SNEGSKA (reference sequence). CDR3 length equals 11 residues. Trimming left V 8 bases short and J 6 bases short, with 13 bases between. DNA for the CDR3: TGCAGTTTCAACAATCCCAATGGCTACACCTTC. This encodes CSFNNPNGYTF.

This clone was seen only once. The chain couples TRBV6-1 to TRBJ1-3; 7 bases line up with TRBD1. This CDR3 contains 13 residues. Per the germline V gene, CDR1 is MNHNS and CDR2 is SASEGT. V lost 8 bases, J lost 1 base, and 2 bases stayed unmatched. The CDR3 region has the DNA TGTGCCAGCTGGACAGGTTCTGGAAACACCATATATTTT. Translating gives CASWTGSGNTIYF.

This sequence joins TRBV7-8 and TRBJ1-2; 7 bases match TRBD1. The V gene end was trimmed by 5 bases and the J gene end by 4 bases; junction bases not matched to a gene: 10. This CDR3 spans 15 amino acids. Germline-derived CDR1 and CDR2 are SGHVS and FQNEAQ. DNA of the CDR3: TGTGCCAGCAGCCGGAACAGGGACAGCCCCTATGGCTACACCTTC. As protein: CASSRNRDSPYGYTF.

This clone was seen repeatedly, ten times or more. The CDR3 sequence is CASSSNSYNEQFF. CDR3 bases: TGTGCCAGCAGCTCCAACAGTTACAATGAGCAGTTCTTC. V gene TRBV7-2 combines with J gene TRBJ2-1; D unclear. Looked up from germline, CDR1 is SGHTA and CDR2 is FQGNSA. This CDR3 is 13 amino acids long. Trimming removed 4 bases at V and 4 bases at J, with 8 bases between. Complete variable domain (other parts from reference TRBV7-2 and TRBJ2-1): GAGVSQSPSNKVTEKGKDVELRCDPISGHTALYWYRQSLGQGLEFLIYFQGNSAPDKSGLPSDRFSAERTGGSVSTLTIQRTQQEDSAVYLCASSSNSYNEQFFGPGTRLTVL.